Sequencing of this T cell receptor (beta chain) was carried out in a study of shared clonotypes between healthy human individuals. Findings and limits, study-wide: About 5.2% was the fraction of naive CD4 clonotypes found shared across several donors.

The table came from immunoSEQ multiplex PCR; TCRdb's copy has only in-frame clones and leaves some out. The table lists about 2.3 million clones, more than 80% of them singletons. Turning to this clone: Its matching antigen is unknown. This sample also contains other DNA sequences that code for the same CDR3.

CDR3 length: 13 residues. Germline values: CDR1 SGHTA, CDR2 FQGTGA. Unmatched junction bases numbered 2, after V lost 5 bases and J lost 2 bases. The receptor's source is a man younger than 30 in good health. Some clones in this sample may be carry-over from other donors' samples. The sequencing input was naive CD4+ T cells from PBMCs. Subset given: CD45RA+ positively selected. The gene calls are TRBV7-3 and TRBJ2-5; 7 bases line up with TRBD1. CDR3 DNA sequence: TGTGCCAGCAGCCCACAGGGGCAAGAGACCCAGTACTTC. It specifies CASSPQGQETQYF.